The next 11 T cell receptor beta chains were all read from a single sample in a study of STAT5B mutations in CD4+ large granular lymphocyte leukemia. Here immunoSEQ multiplex PCR was the method, and the copy in TCRdb shows in-frame clones only, minus some. This sample carries about 34,000 clones, less than 80% of them seen once, and the ten largest clones take 2.5% to 3%. What was sequenced was CD4+ T cells from blood buffy coats. The source is a human donor in good health.

The genes are TRBV15 and TRBJ2-5; D tentatively fits TRBD1 or TRBD2 (5 bases each). V was shortened by 0 bases and J by 5 bases, with 13 bases between the two germline ends. The length of the CDR3 is 15 residues. CDR1 is LNHNV and CDR2 is YYDKDF in the germline V gene (reference sequence). As DNA, the CDR3 is TGTGCCACCAGCAGAGACGGGGCGGTGCTGGAGACCCAGTACTTC. Translation gives CATSRDGAVLETQYF.

The genes are TRBV7-2 and TRBJ2-6, with 9 bases lining up with TRBD2. V shed 8 bases and J 4 bases; nucleotides not matched to a gene: 6. The CDR3 covers 15 residues. The germline V gene has CDR1 SGHTA and CDR2 FQGNSA. CDR3 sequence (DNA): TGTGCCAGCGCGGGGGGGCACGTGGGGGCCAACGTCCTGACTTTC. Translation gives CASAGGHVGANVLTF.

The chain links TRBV6-5 to TRBJ2-6, with 8 bases identical to TRBD1. The CDR3 totals 15 residues. Looked up from germline, CDR1 is MNHEY and CDR2 is SVGAGI. V lost 6 bases and J lost 1; bases outside the gene matches: 2. CDR3 loop: CASRTGGSGANVLTF. CDR3 bases: TGTGCCAGCAGAACAGGGGGATCTGGGGCCAACGTCCTGACTTTC.

This clone appeared once. The rearrangement links TRBV2 to TRBJ2-5; 7 bases fit TRBD1. CDR1 and CDR2 (germline): SNHLY, FYNNEI. This CDR3 spans 15 amino acids. J was trimmed by 5 bases and V by 4 bases; bases with no gene match: 10. The CDR3 sequence: CASSVLTGVRETQYF. The CDR3 DNA reads as TGTGCCAGCAGTGTGTTAACAGGGGTGAGGGAGACCCAGTACTTC.

This clone was counted once. V gene TRBV7-2 combines with J gene TRBJ2-3; no firm D call. The CDR3 covers 14 residues. Trimming stripped 3 bases from V and 8 bases from J, with 15 bases between. In germline, CDR1 is SGHTA, CDR2 FQGNSA. As DNA, the CDR3 is TGTGCCAGCAGCTTTAAGGCTGCTCCCGCTACGCAGTATTTT. It yields the protein CASSFKAAPATQYF.

This chain links TRBV5-1 with TRBJ1-3; D may be TRBD1 (6 bases). Deletions cut 2 bases from V and 4 bases from J, with 10 bases between. This CDR3 spans 14 amino acids. CDR1 is SGHRS and CDR2 is YFSETQ in the germline V gene. The CDR3 protein is CASSLGQNGNTIYF. The CDR3 coding sequence is TGCGCCAGCAGCTTAGGACAGAACGGAAACACCATATATTTT.

This clone has only one observation. The rearrangement joins TRBV15 to TRBJ2-3; 7 bases are shared with TRBD2. CDR1 is LNHNV and CDR2 is YYDKDF in the germline V gene (reference sequence). The CDR3 sequence is 15 residues long. J was trimmed by 7 bases and V by 0 bases; bases with no gene match: 7. CDR3 bases: TGTGCCACCAGCAGAGATCGTGGGAGGGGTCATACGCAGTATTTT. Its protein is CATSRDRGRGHTQYF.

The chain employs TRBV2 and TRBJ2-5, with 7 bases fitting TRBD2. The length of the CDR3 is 12 residues. The ends lost 10 bases at V and 4 bases at J; junction bases unmatched: 6. CDR1 is SNHLY and CDR2 is FYNNEI in the germline V gene. This CDR3 is CATRRESETQYF. The CDR3, as DNA: TGTGCCACCAGGCGGGAGTCAGAGACCCAGTACTTC.

The rearrangement uses TRBV29-1 and TRBJ2-3; TRBD2 matches at 8 bases. The CDR3 covers 13 residues. The germline V gene encodes CDR1 SQVTM and CDR2 ANQGSEA. J lost 6 bases, V lost 6 bases, and 8 bases had no gene match. This CDR3 is CSVAGGRGDTQYF. DNA for the CDR3: TGCAGCGTCGCGGGGGGCCGGGGGGATACGCAGTATTTT.

This clone was counted only a few times. The V gene is TRBV6-6, the J gene TRBJ1-3; D is perhaps TRBD1 (5 bases). The CDR3 runs to 14 residues. Trimming cost V 10 bases and J 0 bases, with 13 bases left between them. Germline lookup yields CDR1 MNHNY and CDR2 SVGAGI (reference sequence). Here the CDR3 reads CATSVRVSGNTIYF. CDR3 DNA: TGTGCCACCTCTGTCAGGGTCTCTGGAAACACCATATATTTT.

The rearrangement links TRBV28 to TRBJ1-6; no firm D call. V was trimmed by 5 bases and J by 10 bases, leaving 9 bases between them. This CDR3 contains 12 residues. Germline V gene data show CDR1 as MDHEN and CDR2 as SYDVKM. DNA for the CDR3: TGTGCCAGCAGTCGCATGGGGTCACCCCTCCACTTT. Translated, it gives CASSRMGSPLHF.